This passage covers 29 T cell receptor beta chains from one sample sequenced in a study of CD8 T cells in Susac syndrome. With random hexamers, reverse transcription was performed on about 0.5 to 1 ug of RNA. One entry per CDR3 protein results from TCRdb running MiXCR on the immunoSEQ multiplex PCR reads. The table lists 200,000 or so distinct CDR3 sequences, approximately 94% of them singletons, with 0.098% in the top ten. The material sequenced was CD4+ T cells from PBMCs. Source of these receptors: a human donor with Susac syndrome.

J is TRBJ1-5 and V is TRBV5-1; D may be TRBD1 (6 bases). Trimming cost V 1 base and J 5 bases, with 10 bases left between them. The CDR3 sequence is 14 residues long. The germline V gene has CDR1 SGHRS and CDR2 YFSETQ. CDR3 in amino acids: CASSLTGADQPQHF. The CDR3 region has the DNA TGCGCCAGCAGCTTGACGGGGGCGGATCAGCCCCAGCATTTT.

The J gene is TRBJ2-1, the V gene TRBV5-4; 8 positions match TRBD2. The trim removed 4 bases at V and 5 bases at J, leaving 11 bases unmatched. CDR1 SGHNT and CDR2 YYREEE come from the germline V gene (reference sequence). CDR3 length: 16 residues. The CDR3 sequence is CASSPTGGRGHNEQFF. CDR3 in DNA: TGTGCCAGCAGCCCCACGGGAGGGCGGGGACACAATGAGCAGTTCTTC. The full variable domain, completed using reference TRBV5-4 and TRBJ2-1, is ETGVTQSPTHLIKTRGQQVTLRCSSQSGHNTVSWYQQALGQGPQFIFQYYREEENGRGNFPPRFSGLQFPNYSSELNVNALELDDSALYLCASSPTGGRGHNEQFFGPGTRLTVL.

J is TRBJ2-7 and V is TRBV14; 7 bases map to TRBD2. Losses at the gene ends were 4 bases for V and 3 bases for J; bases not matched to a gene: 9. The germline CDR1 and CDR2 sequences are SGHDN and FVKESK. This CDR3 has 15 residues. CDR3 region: CASSPLGPGGYEQYF. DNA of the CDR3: TGTGCCAGCAGCCCATTGGGTCCGGGGGGCTACGAGCAGTACTTC.

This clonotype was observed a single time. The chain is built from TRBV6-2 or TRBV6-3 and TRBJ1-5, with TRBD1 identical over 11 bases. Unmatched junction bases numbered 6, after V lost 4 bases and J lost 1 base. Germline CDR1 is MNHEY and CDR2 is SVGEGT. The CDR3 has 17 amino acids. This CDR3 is CASSSWTGGRSNQPQHF. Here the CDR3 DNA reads TGTGCCAGCAGTTCCTGGACAGGGGGCCGGAGCAATCAGCCCCAGCATTTT.

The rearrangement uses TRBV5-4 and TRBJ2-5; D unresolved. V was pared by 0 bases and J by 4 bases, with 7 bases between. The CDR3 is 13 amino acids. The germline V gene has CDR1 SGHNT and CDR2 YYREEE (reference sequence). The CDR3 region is CASSLDRSETQYF. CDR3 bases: TGTGCCAGCAGCTTGGATAGGTCAGAGACCCAGTACTTC.

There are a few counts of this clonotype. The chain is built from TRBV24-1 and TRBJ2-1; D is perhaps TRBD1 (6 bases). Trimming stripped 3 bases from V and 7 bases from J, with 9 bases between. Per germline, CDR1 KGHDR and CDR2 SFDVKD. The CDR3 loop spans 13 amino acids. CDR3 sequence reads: CATSDGGRNEQFF. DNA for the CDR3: TGTGCCACCAGTGATGGGGGCCGTAATGAGCAGTTCTTC.

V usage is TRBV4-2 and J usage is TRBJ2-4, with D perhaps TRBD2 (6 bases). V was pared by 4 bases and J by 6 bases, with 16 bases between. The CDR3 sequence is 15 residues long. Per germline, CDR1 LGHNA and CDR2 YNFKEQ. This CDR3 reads CASSLIRDLRNIQYF. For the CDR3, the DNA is TGTGCCAGCAGCCTCATTAGGGACTTACGAAACATTCAGTACTTC.

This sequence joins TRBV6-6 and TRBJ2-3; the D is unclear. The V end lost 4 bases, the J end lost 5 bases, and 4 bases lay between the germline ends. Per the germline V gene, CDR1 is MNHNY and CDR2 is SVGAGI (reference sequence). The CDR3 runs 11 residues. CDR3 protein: CASSWRDTQYF. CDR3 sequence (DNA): TGTGCCAGCAGTTGGCGAGATACGCAGTATTTT.

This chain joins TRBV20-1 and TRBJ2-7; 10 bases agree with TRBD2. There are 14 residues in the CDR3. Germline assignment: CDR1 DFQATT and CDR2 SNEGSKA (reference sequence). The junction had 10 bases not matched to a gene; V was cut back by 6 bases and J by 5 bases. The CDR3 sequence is CSAIHSSGGDEQYF. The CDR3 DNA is TGCAGTGCCATTCACTCGAGCGGGGGGGACGAGCAGTACTTC.

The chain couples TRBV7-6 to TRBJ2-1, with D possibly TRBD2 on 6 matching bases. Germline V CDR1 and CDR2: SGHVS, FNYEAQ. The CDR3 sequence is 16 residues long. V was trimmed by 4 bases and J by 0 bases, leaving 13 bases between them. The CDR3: CASSSLRGGSYNEQFF. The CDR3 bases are TGTGCCAGCAGCTCCCTGCGGGGCGGCTCCTACAATGAGCAGTTCTTC.

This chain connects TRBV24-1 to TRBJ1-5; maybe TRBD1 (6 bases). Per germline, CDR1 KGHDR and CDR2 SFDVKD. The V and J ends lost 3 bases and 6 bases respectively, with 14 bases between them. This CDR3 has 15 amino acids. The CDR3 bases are TGTGCCACCAGTGATGGTTCCAGGGGTGGTCAGCCCCAGCATTTT. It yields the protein CATSDGSRGGQPQHF.

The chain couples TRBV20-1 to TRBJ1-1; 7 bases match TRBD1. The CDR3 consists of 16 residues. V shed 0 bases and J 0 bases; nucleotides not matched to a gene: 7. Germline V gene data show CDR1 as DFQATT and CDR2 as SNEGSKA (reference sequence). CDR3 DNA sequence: TGCAGTGCTAGAGATTTGGGTGGGACAGTGAACACTGAAGCTTTCTTT. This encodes CSARDLGGTVNTEAFF.

CDR3 residues: CASSREGWSSYNEQFF. CDR3 nucleotide sequence: TGTGCCAGCAGCCGGGAGGGGTGGAGCTCCTACAATGAGCAGTTCTTC. The chain uses TRBV6-4 and TRBJ2-1; 8 bases align to TRBD2. Germline V gene sequence: CDR1 MRHNA, CDR2 SNTAGT. The CDR3 sequence is 16 residues long. V was pared by 6 bases and J by 0 bases, with 7 bases of the junction left unmatched.

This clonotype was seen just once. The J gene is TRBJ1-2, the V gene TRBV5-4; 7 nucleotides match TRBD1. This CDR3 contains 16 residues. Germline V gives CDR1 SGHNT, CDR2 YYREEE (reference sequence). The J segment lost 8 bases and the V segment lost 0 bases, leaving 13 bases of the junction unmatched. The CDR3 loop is CASSLARDSTRMGYTF. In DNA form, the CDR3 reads TGTGCCAGCAGCTTGGCCCGGGACAGCACCAGGATGGGCTACACCTTC.

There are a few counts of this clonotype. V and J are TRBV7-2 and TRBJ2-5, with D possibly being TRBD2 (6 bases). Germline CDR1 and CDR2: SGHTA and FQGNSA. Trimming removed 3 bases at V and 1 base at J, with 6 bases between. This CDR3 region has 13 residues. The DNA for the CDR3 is TGTGCCAGCAGCTTTAGCGGCCAAGAGACCCAGTACTTC. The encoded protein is CASSFSGQETQYF.

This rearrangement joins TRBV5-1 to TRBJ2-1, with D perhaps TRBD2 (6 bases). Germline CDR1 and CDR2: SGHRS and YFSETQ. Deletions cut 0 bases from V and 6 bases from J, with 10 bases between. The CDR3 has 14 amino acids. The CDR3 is CASSLALGGNEQFF. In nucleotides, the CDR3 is TGCGCCAGCAGCTTGGCCTTGGGAGGCAATGAGCAGTTCTTC. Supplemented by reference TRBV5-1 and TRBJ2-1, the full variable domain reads KAGVTQTPRYLIKTRGQQVTLSCSPISGHRSVSWYQQTPGQGLQFLFEYFSETQRNKGNFPGRFSGRQFSNSRSEMNVSTLELGDSALYLCASSLALGGNEQFFGPGTRLTVL.

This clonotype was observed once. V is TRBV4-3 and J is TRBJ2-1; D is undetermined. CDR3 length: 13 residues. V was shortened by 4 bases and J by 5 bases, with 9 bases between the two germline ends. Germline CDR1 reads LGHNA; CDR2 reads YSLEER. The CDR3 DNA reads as TGCGCCAGCAGCCCTGGGTGGGACAATGAGCAGTTCTTC. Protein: CASSPGWDNEQFF.

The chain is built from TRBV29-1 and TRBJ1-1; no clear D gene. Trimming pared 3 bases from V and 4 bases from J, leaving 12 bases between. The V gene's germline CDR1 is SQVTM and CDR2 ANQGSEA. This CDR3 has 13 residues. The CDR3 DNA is TGCAGCGTTGATGGTGTGGGCGGCACTGAAGCTTTCTTT. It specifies CSVDGVGGTEAFF.

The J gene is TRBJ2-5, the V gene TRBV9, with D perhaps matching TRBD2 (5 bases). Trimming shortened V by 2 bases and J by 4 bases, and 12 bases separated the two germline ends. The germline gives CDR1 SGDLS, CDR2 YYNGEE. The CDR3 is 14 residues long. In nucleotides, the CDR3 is TGTGCCAGCAGCGTGGGCGGGTGGGGAGAGACCCAGTACTTC. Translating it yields CASSVGGWGETQYF. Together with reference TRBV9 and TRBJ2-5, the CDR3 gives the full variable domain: DSGVTQTPKHLITATGQRVTLRCSPRSGDLSVYWYQQSLDQGLQFLIQYYNGEERAKGNILERFSAQQFPDLHSELNLSSLELGDSALYFCASSVGGWGETQYFGPGTRLLVL.

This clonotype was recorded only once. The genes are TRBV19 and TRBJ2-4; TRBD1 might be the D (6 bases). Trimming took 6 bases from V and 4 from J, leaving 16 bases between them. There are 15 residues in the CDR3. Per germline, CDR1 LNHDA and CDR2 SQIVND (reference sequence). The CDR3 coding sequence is TGTGCCAGTAGCCCTCAGGGGACGACTAAAAACATTCAGTACTTC. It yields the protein CASSPQGTTKNIQYF.

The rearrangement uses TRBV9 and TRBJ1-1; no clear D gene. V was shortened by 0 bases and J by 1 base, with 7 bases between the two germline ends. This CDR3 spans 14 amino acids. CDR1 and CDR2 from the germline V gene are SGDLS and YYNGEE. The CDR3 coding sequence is TGTGCCAGCAGCGTAGGCGGAAAGAACACTGAAGCTTTCTTT. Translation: CASSVGGKNTEAFF.

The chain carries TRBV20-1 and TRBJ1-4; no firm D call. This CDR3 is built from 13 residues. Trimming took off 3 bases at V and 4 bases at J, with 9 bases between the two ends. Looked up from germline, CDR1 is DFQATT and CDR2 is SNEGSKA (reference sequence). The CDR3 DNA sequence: TGCAGTGCTAGTGAGGGCGGTAATGAAAAACTGTTTTTT. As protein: CSASEGGNEKLFF.

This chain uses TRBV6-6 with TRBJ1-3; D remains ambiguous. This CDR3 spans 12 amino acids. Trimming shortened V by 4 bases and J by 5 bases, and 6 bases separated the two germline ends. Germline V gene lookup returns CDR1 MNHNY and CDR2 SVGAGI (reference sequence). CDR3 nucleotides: TGTGCCAGCAGTTTGCTTAGAAACACCATATATTTT. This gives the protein CASSLLRNTIYF.

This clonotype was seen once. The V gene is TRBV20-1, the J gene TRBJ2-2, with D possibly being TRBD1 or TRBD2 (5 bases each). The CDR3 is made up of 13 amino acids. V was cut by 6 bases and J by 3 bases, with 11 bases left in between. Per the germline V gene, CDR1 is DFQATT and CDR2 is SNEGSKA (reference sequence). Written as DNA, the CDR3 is TGCAGTGCCACCGGGACCTACACCGGGGAGCTGTTTTTT. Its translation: CSATGTYTGELFF.

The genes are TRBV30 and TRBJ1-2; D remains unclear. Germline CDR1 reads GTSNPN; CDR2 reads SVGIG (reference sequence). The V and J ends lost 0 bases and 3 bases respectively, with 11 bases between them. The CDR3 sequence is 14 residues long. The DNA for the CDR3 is TGTGCCTGGAGTGTTGGCGGGTCATACTATGGCTACACCTTC. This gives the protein CAWSVGGSYYGYTF.

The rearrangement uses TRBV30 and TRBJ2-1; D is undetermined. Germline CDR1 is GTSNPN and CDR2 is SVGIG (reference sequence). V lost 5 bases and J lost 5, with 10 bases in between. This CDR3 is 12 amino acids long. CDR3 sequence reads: CAWGDGHNEQFF. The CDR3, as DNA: TGTGCCTGGGGGGATGGGCACAATGAGCAGTTCTTC. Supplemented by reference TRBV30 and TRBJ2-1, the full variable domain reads SQTIHQWPATLVQPVGSPLSLECTVEGTSNPNLYWYRQAAGRGLQLLFYSVGIGQISSEVPQNLSASRPQDRQFILSSKKLLLSDSGFYLCAWGDGHNEQFFGPGTRLTVL.

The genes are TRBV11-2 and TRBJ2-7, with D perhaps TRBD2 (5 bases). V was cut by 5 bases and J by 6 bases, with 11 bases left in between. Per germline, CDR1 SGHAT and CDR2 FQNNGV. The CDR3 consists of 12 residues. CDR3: CASSPEGIEQYF. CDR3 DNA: TGTGCCAGCAGCCCCGAGGGAATCGAGCAGTACTTC. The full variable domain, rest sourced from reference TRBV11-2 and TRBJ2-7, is EAGVAQSPRYKIIEKRQSVAFWCNPISGHATLYWYQQILGQGPKLLIQFQNNGVVDDSQLPKDRFSAERLKGVDSTLKIQPAKLEDSAVYLCASSPEGIEQYFGPGTRLTVT.

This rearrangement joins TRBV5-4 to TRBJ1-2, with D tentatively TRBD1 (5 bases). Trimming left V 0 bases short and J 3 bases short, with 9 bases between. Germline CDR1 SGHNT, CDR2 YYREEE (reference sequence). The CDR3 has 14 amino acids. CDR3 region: CASSLDRRDYGYTF. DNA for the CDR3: TGTGCCAGCAGCTTGGACAGGAGGGACTATGGCTACACCTTC.

In nucleotides, the CDR3 is TGTGCCAGCAGCGTATTAGGAGCCGGGGTTGGCACCGGGGAGCTGTTTTTT. Translation: CASSVLGAGVGTGELFF. V usage is TRBV9 and J usage is TRBJ2-2; possibly TRBD2 for D (5 bases). This CDR3 is 17 amino acids long. With 1 base removed from V and 4 bases from J, the gap between germline ends came to 17 bases. Germline V CDR1 and CDR2: SGDLS, YYNGEE.